These T cell receptor beta chains were read from a single sample in a study of T cells in Graves' hyperthyroidism and ophthalmopathy. From the multiplex PCR reads, TCRdb called clonotypes with MiXCR, one entry per CDR3 protein. Of approximately 500,000 distinct CDR3 sequences listed, just over 45% were seen once; the top ten hold around 7.7%. Material: peripheral blood or thyroid tissue (not recorded which). These receptors were obtained from a woman under 30 with Graves' hyperthyroidism. CDR3s include the opening cysteine and the closing phenylalanine or tryptophan. The D gene is left open where the match is weak. Expanded clones are given a class, and other clones once, few, many or no size at all.

d_call	clone_size	v_call	j_call	cdr3_nt	cdr3_aa
NA	NA	TRBV7-9	TRBJ2-1	TGTGCCAGCATGCGTCCGACCGGCTCCCCATCTCGCAATGAGCAGTTCTTC	CASMRPTGSPSRNEQFF
NA	NA	TRBV5-6	TRBJ1-2	TGTGCCAGCAGCGTGGGACTAGCGGGAGAGGGCTACACCTTC	CASSVGLAGEGYTF
NA	NA	TRBV6-1	TRBJ1-4	TGTGCCAGCAGTGAATTCGGGAAACCAAGTAATGAAAAACTGTTTTTT	CASSEFGKPSNEKLFF
TRBD2	NA	TRBV29-1	TRBJ2-2	TGCAGCGTTCAGCCGGGGCTAGCGGGCAACACCGGGGAGCTGTTTTTT	CSVQPGLAGNTGELFF
NA	NA	TRBV29-1	TRBJ1-6	TGCAGCGTTGCCAGCAGCCGACAGGAGAATTCACCCCTCCACTTT	CSVASSRQENSPLHF
NA	many	TRBV19	TRBJ2-2	TGTGCCAGTAGCCCGGGTCCCTGGTACACCGGGGAGCTGTTTTTT	CASSPGPWYTGELFF
NA	NA	TRBV5-1	TRBJ2-3	TGCGCCAGCAGCCCCCCCTCCAGCACAGATACGCAGTATTTT	CASSPPSSTDTQYF
NA	many	TRBV5-1	TRBJ2-7	TGCGCCAGCAGCTCCGGCGACGTGGGCTACGAGCAGTACTTC	CASSSGDVGYEQYF
NA	many	TRBV20-1	TRBJ2-7	TGCAGTGCAACGGGACTTCGGCTCTACGAGCAGTACTTC	CSATGLRLYEQYF
NA	many	TRBV5-1	TRBJ2-5	TGCGCCAGCAGCTTGGGCCAGCAGCAAGAGACCCAGTACTTC	CASSLGQQQETQYF
NA	NA	TRBV27	TRBJ2-7	TGTGCCAGCAGTCGCAGTGTGGGATACGAGCAGTACTTC	CASSRSVGYEQYF
NA	few	TRBV20-1	TRBJ2-3	TGCAGTGCTAGAGCGGTAGATACGCAGTATTTT	CSARAVDTQYF
NA	many	TRBV20-1	TRBJ2-7	TGCAGTGCTAGCGGCCAGGGGATCTACGAGCAGTACTTC	CSASGQGIYEQYF
TRBD2	many	TRBV9	TRBJ2-2	TGTGCCAGCAGCGTAGGGACTAGCGGATACACCGGGGAGCTGTTTTTT	CASSVGTSGYTGELFF
NA	NA	TRBV7-2	TRBJ1-1	NA	CASSFYICSASEVPLNTEAFF
TRBD2	many	TRBV10-1	TRBJ2-7	TGCGCCAGCAGTGAGGTAGTGGGGGGGGAGCAGTACTTC	CASSEVVGGEQYF
NA	many	TRBV11-2	TRBJ2-7	TGTGCCAGCACTGCCCAGGGTTTCTACGAGCAGTACTTC	CASTAQGFYEQYF
NA	NA	TRBV20-1	TRBJ1-3	TGCAGTGCCAGGGGAGGAGCTGGAAACACCATATATTTT	CSARGGAGNTIYF
TRBD1	many	TRBV27	TRBJ1-2	TGTGCCAGCAGTTTTCGAGGGGGCCATGGCTACACCTTC	CASSFRGGHGYTF
NA	once	TRBV20-1	TRBJ1-5	TGCAGTGCAGGGGGATCGAACAATCAGCCCCAGCATTTT	CSAGGSNNQPQHF
NA	NA	TRBV19	TRBJ2-7	TGTGCCAGTAGTATTCATTCAGGGGACGAGCAGTACTTC	CASSIHSGDEQYF
NA	many	TRBV20-1	TRBJ2-5	TGCAGTGCCCCGACAGAGACAAAAGAGACCCAGTACTTC	CSAPTETKETQYF
NA	many	TRBV15	TRBJ2-7	TGTGCCACCAGTCCCCCGGGCAGCTACGAGCAGTACTTC	CATSPPGSYEQYF
NA	many	TRBV7-9	TRBJ1-5	TGTGCCAGCAGCGCCGGGACGCTTGGAAATCAGCCCCAGCATTTT	CASSAGTLGNQPQHF